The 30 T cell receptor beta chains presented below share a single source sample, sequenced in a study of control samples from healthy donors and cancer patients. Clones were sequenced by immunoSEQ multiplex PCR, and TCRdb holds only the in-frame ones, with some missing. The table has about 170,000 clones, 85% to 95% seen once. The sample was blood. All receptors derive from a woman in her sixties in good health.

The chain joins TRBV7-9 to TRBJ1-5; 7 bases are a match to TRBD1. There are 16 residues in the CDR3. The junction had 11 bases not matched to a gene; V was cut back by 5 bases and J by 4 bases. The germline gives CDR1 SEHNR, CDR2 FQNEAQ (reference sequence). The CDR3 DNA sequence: TGTGCCAGCAGCAATCTAGGACAGGTCCTTAATCAGCCCCAGCATTTT. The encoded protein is CASSNLGQVLNQPQHF.

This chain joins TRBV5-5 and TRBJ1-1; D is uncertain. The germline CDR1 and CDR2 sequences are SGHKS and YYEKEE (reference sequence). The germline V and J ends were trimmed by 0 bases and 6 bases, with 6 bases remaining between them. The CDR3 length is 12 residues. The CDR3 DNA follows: TGTGCCAGCAGCTTGGTTATTGCTGAAGCTTTCTTT. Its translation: CASSLVIAEAFF.

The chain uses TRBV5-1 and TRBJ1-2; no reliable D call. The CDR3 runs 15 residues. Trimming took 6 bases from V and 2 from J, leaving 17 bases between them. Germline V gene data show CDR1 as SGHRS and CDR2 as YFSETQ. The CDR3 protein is CASIPQPSLNYGYTF. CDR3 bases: TGCGCCAGCATCCCACAACCCAGCCTGAACTATGGCTACACCTTC.

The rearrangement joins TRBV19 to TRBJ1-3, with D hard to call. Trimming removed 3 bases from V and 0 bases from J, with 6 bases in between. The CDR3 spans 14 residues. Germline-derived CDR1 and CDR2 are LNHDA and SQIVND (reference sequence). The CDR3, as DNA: TGTGCCAGTAGTATGATGTACTCTGGAAACACCATATATTTT. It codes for CASSMMYSGNTIYF. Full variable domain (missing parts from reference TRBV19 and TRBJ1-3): DGGITQSPKYLFRKEGQNVTLSCEQNLNHDAMYWYRQDPGQGLRLIYYSQIVNDFQKGDIAEGYSVSREKKESFPLTVTSAQKNPTAFYLCASSMMYSGNTIYFGEGSWLTVV.

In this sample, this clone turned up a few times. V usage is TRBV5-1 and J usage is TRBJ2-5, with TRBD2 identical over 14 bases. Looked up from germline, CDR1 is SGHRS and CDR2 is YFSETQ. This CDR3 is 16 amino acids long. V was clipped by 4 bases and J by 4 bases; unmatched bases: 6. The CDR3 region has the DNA TGCGCCAGCAGCCACGTAGGACTAGCGGGGGGAGAGACCCAGTACTTC. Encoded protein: CASSHVGLAGGETQYF.

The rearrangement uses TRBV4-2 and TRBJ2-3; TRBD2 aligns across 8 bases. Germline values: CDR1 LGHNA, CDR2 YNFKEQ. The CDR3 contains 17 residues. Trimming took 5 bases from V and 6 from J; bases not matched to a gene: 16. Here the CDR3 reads CASSSLGRGVFVDTQYF. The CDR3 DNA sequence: TGTGCCAGCAGCTCCCTAGGGCGGGGGGTTTTTGTCGATACGCAGTATTTT.

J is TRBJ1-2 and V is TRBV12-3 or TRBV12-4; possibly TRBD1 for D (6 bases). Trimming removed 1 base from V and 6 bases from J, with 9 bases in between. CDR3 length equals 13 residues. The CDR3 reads CASSLGTANGYTF. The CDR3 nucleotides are TGTGCCAGCAGTTTAGGGACAGCTAATGGCTACACCTTC.

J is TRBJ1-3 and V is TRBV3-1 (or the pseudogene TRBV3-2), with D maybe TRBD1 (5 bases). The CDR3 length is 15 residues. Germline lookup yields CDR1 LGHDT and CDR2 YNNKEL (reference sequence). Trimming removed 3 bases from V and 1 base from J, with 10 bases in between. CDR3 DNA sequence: TGTGCCAGCAGCCAGCGACAGCTGTCTGGAAACACCATATATTTT. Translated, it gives CASSQRQLSGNTIYF.

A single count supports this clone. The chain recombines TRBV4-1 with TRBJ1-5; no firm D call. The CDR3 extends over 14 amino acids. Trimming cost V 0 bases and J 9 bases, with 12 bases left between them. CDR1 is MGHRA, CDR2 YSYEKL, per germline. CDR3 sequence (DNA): TGCGCCAGCAGCCAAGAGGGGTCAGGAGGGCCCCAGCATTTT. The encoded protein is CASSQEGSGGPQHF.

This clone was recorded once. CDR3 DNA sequence: TGTGCCAGCAGTTTATCCATATACACCGTAGGCAAAAACATTCAGTACTTC. Translation gives CASSLSIYTVGKNIQYF. V is TRBV27 and J is TRBJ2-4; D gene unclear. Trimming took off 0 bases at V and 3 bases at J, with 15 bases between the two ends. This CDR3 is 17 amino acids long. Germline-derived CDR1 and CDR2 are MNHEY and SMNVEV (reference sequence).

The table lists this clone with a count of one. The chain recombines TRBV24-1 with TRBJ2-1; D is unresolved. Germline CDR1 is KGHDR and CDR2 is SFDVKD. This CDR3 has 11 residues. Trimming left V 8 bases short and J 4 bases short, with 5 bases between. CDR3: CATKAYNEQFF. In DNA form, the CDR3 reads TGTGCCACCAAGGCATACAATGAGCAGTTCTTC.

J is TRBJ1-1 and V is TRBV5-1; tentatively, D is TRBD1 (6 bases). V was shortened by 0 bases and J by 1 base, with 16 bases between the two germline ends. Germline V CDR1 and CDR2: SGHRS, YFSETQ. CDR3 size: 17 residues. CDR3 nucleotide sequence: TGCGCCAGCAGCTTGGGGAGGGGGAGCCCAGGGAACACTGAAGCTTTCTTT. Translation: CASSLGRGSPGNTEAFF.

The CDR3 DNA is TGTGCCAGCAGTTACTCCCCGGGCAGGGGGCTCTACAATGAGCAGTTCTTC. It codes for CASSYSPGRGLYNEQFF. This rearrangement joins TRBV6-2 or TRBV6-3 to TRBJ2-1; 8 nucleotides match TRBD1. Unmatched junction bases numbered 7, after V lost 0 bases and J lost 3 bases. This CDR3 spans 17 amino acids. Germline CDR1 is MNHEY and CDR2 is SVGEGT.

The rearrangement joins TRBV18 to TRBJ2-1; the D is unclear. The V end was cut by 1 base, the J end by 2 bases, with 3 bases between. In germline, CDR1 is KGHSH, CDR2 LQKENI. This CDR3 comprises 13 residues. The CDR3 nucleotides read TGTGCCAGCTCACCACTCACCTACAATGAGCAGTTCTTC. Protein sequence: CASSPLTYNEQFF.

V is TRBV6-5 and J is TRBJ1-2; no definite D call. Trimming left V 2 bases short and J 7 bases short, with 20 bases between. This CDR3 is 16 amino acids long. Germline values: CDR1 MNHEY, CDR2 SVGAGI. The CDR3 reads CASSYRTGGAGSGYTF. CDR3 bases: TGTGCCAGCAGTTACCGGACCGGAGGAGCGGGGAGTGGCTACACCTTC.

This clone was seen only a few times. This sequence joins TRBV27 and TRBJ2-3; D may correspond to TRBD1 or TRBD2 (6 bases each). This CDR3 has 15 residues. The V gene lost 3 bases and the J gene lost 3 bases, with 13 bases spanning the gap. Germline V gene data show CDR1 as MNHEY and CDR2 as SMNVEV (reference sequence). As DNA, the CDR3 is TGTGCCAGCAGTTTTCTGGGGGGCAGAACAGATACGCAGTATTTT. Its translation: CASSFLGGRTDTQYF.

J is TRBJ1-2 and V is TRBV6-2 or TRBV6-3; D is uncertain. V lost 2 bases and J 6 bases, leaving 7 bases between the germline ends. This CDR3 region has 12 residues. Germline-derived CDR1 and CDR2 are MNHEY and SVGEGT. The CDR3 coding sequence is TGTGCCAGCAGTTACCTTGGGGATGGCTACACCTTC. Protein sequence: CASSYLGDGYTF.

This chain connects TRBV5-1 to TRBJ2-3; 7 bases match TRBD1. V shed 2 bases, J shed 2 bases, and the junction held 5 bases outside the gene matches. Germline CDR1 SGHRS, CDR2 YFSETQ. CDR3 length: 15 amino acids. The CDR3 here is CASSFGTALTDTQYF. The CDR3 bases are TGCGCCAGCAGCTTCGGGACAGCCCTCACAGATACGCAGTATTTT.

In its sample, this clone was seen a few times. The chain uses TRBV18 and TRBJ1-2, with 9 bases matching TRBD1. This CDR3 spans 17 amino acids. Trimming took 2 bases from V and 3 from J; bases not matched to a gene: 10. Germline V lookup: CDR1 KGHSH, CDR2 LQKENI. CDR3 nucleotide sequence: TGTGCCAGCTCACCAATTCCGACAGGGGGAAGGGACTATGGCTACACCTTC. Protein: CASSPIPTGGRDYGYTF.

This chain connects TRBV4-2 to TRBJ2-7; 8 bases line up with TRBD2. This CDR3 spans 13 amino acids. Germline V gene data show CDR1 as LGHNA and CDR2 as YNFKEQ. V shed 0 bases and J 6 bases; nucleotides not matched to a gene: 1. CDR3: CASSQELAAEQYF. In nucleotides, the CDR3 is TGTGCCAGCAGCCAAGAACTAGCGGCCGAGCAGTACTTC.

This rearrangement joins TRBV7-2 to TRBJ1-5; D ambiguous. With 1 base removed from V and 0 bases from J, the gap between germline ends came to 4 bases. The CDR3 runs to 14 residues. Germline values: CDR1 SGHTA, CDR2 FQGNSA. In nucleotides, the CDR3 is TGTGCCAGCAGCTTAGAGTATAGCAATCAGCCCCAGCATTTT. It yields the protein CASSLEYSNQPQHF.

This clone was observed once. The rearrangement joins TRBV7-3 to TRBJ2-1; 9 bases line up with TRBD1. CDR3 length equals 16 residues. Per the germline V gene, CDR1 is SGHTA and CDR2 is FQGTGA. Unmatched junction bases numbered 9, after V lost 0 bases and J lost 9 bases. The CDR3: CASSLTSGQGSAEQFF. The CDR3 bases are TGTGCCAGCAGCTTAACGTCGGGACAGGGTTCGGCTGAGCAGTTCTTC.

In nucleotides, the CDR3 is TGTGCCAGCAGTGAAGCGCTGGGTTCTTACAATGAGCAGTTCTTC. As protein: CASSEALGSYNEQFF. V and J are TRBV2 and TRBJ2-1; D is undetermined. In germline, CDR1 is SNHLY, CDR2 FYNNEI. The CDR3 totals 15 residues. V lost 0 bases to trimming and J lost 4 bases, with 10 bases between them.

CDR3 bases: TGTGCCAGCAGCCTTACAGGATTCGCGAACACCGGGGAGCTGTTTTTT. As protein: CASSLTGFANTGELFF. V and J are TRBV3-1 (or the pseudogene TRBV3-2) and TRBJ2-2; tentatively, D is TRBD1 (5 bases). The CDR3 is 16 amino acids. Trimming took 4 bases from V and 0 from J, leaving 12 bases between them. The V gene's germline CDR1 is LGHDT and CDR2 YNNKEL (reference sequence).

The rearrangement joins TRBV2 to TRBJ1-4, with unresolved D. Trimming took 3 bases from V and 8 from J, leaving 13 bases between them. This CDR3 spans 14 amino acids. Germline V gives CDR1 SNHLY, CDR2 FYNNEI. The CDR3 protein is CASSEGLVQEKLFF. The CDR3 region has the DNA TGTGCCAGCAGTGAGGGTCTGGTCCAGGAAAAACTGTTTTTT. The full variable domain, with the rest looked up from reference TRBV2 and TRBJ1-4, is EPEVTQTPSHQVTQMGQEVILRCVPISNHLYFYWYRQILGQKVEFLVSFYNNEISEKSEIFDDQFSVERPDGSNFTLKIRSTKLEDSAMYFCASSEGLVQEKLFFGSGTQLSVL.

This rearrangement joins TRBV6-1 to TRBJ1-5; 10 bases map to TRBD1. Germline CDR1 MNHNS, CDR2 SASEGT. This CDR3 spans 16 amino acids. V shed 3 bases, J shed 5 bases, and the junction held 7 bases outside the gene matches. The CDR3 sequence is CASSDLGQGHYQPQHF. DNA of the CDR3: TGTGCCAGCAGTGACTTGGGACAGGGGCACTATCAGCCCCAGCATTTT.

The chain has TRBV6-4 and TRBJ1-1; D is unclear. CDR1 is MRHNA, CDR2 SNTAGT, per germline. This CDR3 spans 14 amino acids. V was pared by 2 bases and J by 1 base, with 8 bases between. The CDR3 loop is CASSDGKENTEAFF. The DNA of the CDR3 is TGTGCCAGCAGTGACGGGAAAGAGAACACTGAAGCTTTCTTT.

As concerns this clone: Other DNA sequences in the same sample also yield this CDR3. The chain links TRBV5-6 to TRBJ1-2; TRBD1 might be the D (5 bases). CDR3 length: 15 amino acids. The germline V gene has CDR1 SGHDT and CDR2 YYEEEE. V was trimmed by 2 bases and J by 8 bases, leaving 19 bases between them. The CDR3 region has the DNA TGTGCCAGCAGCTTCCTCCTGGGGCGGGCGGGGGGCTACACCTTC. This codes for CASSFLLGRAGGYTF.

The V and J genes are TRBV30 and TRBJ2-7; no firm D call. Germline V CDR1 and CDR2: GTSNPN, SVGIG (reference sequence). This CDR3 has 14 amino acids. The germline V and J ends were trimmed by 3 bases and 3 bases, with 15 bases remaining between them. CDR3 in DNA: TGTGCCTGGAGCAAGGGCGGCGCAAGCTACGAGCAGTACTTC. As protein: CAWSKGGASYEQYF. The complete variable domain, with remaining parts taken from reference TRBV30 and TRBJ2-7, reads SQTIHQWPATLVQPVGSPLSLECTVEGTSNPNLYWYRQAAGRGLQLLFYSVGIGQISSEVPQNLSASRPQDRQFILSSKKLLLSDSGFYLCAWSKGGASYEQYFGPGTRLTVT.

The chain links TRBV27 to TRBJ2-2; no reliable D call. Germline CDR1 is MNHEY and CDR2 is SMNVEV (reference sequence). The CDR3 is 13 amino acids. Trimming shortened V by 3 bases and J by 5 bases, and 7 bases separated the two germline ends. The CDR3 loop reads CASSFWRTGELFF. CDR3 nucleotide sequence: TGTGCCAGCAGTTTCTGGCGGACCGGGGAGCTGTTTTTT.